The clone carrying this TCR beta chain was seen once. The method was immunoSEQ multiplex PCR; TCRdb's version includes in-frame clones alone and lacks a portion of them. The data show about 11,000 clones, about 83% seen once. These data originate in a study of blood T cell dynamics during melanoma immunotherapy. Study summary: Metastatic melanoma patients received first-line pembrolizumab or nivolumab plus ipilimumab.

The CDR3 runs 16 residues. Time point given: pre-treatment baseline. At 12 weeks after first infusion, RECIST 1.1 defined response for most patients. Patients with prior systemic cancer treatment, concomitant immunosuppressants, or other active malignancies were excluded. Sequencing was performed on blood, taken from a patient treated with checkpoint blockade. V and J are TRBV1 and TRBJ2-7; the listed D gene, TRBD1, was not tested against the DNA. TRBV1 is an annotated pseudogene. The receptor's source is a human donor with melanoma. Here the CDR3 reads CTSSLVGTGDNYEQYF. The DNA for the CDR3 is TGCACCAGCAGTCTTGTGGGGACAGGGGATAACTACGAGCAGTACTTC.